Listed here are 28 T cell receptor beta chains from one sample, sequenced in a study of response to subunit inactivated influenza vaccine. TCRdb called the RT-PCR reads again in MiXCR, with one record for every CDR3 protein. Among hundreds of thousands of distinct CDR3 sequences listed, 7.5% to 8.5% were seen once. The sample was PBMCs from blood, taken roughly 24 months after vaccination. These receptors originate from a man aged 45 to 70 who received an inactivated influenza vaccine.

The chain employs TRBV7-9 and TRBJ2-3, with 7 bases that match TRBD2. Germline V CDR1 and CDR2: SEHNR, FQNEAQ (reference sequence). This CDR3 spans 17 amino acids. After removal of 5 bases from V and 6 bases from J, the junction contained 17 bases not matched to a gene. CDR3 residues: CASSDPRGGAGGDTQYF. The CDR3 coding sequence is TGTGCCAGCAGCGACCCGCGGGGCGGGGCCGGGGGGGATACGCAGTATTTT.

Concerning this clonotype: This CDR3 is missing its conserved last phenylalanine or tryptophan, likely due to a read error. Because the CDR3's place on the DNA is in doubt, the DNA is left out and the CDR3 is given as listed by TCRdb. This chain uses TRBV20-1 with TRBJ2-7; the DNA was not used to check the table's D call, TRBD2. The CDR3 is 10 amino acids in total, end residues counted. Germline CDR1 DFQATT, CDR2 SNEGSKA (reference sequence). CDR3 loop: CSVSLTSDGL.

The sample holds many counts of this clonotype. V usage is TRBV7-9 and J usage is TRBJ2-2; 7 bases fit TRBD1. V gave up 2 bases and J gave up 2 bases; unmatched junction bases: 5. Germline V gene data show CDR1 as SEHNR and CDR2 as FQNEAQ (reference sequence). There are 16 residues in the CDR3. CDR3 coding DNA: TGTGCCAGCAGCTTATCCCACAGGGGAAACACCGGGGAGCTGTTTTTT. Translation gives CASSLSHRGNTGELFF.

This clonotype came up a few times. J is TRBJ1-6 and V is TRBV5-5, with D uncertain. V dropped 0 bases and J dropped 16 bases, with 14 bases sitting between them. Germline V gene sequence: CDR1 SGHKS, CDR2 YYEKEE (reference sequence). The CDR3 totals 13 residues. The DNA for the CDR3 is TGTGCCAGCAGCTTGGATAGGGTCGGGTCTCTCCACTTT. Amino acids: CASSLDRVGSLHF.

The rearrangement uses TRBV15 and TRBJ1-1, with D unresolved. The CDR3 consists of 12 residues. The germline gives CDR1 LNHNV, CDR2 YYDKDF (reference sequence). With 3 bases removed from V and 5 bases from J, the gap between germline ends came to 7 bases. The CDR3 here is CATSRDLTEAFF. The CDR3 DNA reads as TGTGCCACCAGCAGGGATTTGACTGAAGCTTTCTTT.

At least ten counts were recorded for this clonotype. DNA of the CDR3: TGCGCCAGCAGCCGCGGGGGTTCCAACTACAATGAGCAGTTCTTC. Translated: CASSRGGSNYNEQFF. The J gene is TRBJ2-1, the V gene TRBV4-1; 7 bases line up with TRBD2. CDR3 size: 15 residues. Germline V gives CDR1 MGHRA, CDR2 YSYEKL. V shed 4 bases, J shed 3 bases, and the junction held 6 bases outside the gene matches.

The CDR3 loop is CASSLGLNRKQFF. CDR3 nucleotides: TGTGCCAGCAGCTTAGGACTCAACCGTAAGCAGTTCTTC. The genes are TRBV7-2 and TRBJ2-1; D is unresolved. This CDR3 has 13 residues. From germline, CDR1 is SGHTA and CDR2 FQGNSA. V gave up 1 base and J gave up 11 bases, with 12 bases separating them.

The chain couples TRBV11-2 to TRBJ2-1; 10 bases fit TRBD2. Germline CDR1 is SGHAT and CDR2 is FQNNGV. The CDR3 extends over 17 amino acids. V was clipped by 5 bases and J by 2 bases; unmatched bases: 9. CDR3 loop: CASSPHLAGVPYNEQFF. CDR3 coding DNA: TGTGCCAGCAGCCCCCACCTAGCGGGAGTTCCCTACAATGAGCAGTTCTTC.

This clonotype was counted ten times or more. The chain is built from TRBV12-3 or TRBV12-4 and TRBJ2-7; TRBD2 matches at 8 bases. With 1 base clipped from V and 2 bases from J, the junction kept 10 bases outside the gene matches. The CDR3 totals 17 residues. The CDR3 nucleotides read TGTGCCAGCAGTTTAGAATACCCCAGCGGGAGACCCTACGAGCAGTACTTC. Translation: CASSLEYPSGRPYEQYF.

This clonotype turned up a few times. This chain uses TRBV4-3 with TRBJ2-6; D call uncertain. CDR1 and CDR2 from the germline V gene are LGHNA and YSLEER. Trimming took 3 bases from V and 2 from J, leaving 5 bases between them. CDR3 length equals 14 residues. CDR3 DNA: TGCGCCAGCAGCCAGGATGCTGGGGCCAACGTCCTGACTTTC. Translating it yields CASSQDAGANVLTF.

This rearrangement joins TRBV12-3 or TRBV12-4 to TRBJ2-2; 10 nucleotides align to TRBD1. The V segment lost 3 bases and the J segment 0 bases; nucleotides outside the gene matches: 16. The CDR3 covers 21 residues. The CDR3 sequence: CASSFWVKTTGGAANTGELFF. CDR3 DNA sequence: TGTGCCAGCAGTTTTTGGGTTAAAACGACAGGGGGCGCCGCGAACACCGGGGAGCTGTTTTTT.

There are many counts of this clonotype. The CDR3 sequence is CASSQMGAEAFF. For the CDR3, the DNA is TGTGCCAGCAGTCAGATGGGGGCTGAAGCTTTCTTT. V gene TRBV4-2 combines with J gene TRBJ1-1; maybe TRBD1 (5 bases). From germline, CDR1 is LGHNA and CDR2 YNFKEQ. This CDR3 region has 12 residues. V lost 6 bases to trimming and J lost 6 bases, with 11 bases between them.

The V call is TRBV9, the J call TRBJ1-6; unclear D gene. The ends were cut back, 2 bases at V and 3 bases at J, with 6 bases in the middle. Germline CDR1 and CDR2: SGDLS and YYNGEE. The CDR3 is 14 residues long. DNA of the CDR3: TGTGCCAGCAGCGTCCGGGACTATAATTCACCCCTCCACTTT. Its translation: CASSVRDYNSPLHF.

This clonotype occurred many times. The gene calls are TRBV2 and TRBJ2-1; 9 bases are shared with TRBD1. This CDR3 has 14 amino acids. Trimming took 6 bases from V and 7 from J; bases not matched to a gene: 7. Germline V CDR1 and CDR2: SNHLY, FYNNEI. Here the CDR3 reads CASRTGTGWNEQFF. Written as DNA, the CDR3 is TGTGCCAGCAGAACCGGGACAGGGTGGAATGAGCAGTTCTTC. The complete variable domain, with remaining parts taken from reference TRBV2 and TRBJ2-1, reads EPEVTQTPSHQVTQMGQEVILRCVPISNHLYFYWYRQILGQKVEFLVSFYNNEISEKSEIFDDQFSVERPDGSNFTLKIRSTKLEDSAMYFCASRTGTGWNEQFFGPGTRLTVL.

This clonotype was observed at least ten times. The genes are TRBV11-2 and TRBJ2-1; 10 bases are shared with TRBD1. The V gene's germline CDR1 is SGHAT and CDR2 FQNNGV. V shed 4 bases and J 7 bases; nucleotides not matched to a gene: 7. This CDR3 region has 15 residues. CDR3 in amino acids: CASSSTGTGVNEQFF. The DNA of the CDR3 is TGTGCCAGCAGCTCGACCGGGACAGGGGTGAATGAGCAGTTCTTC.

The chain carries TRBV7-9 and TRBJ1-5; maybe TRBD1 (6 bases). V gave up 4 bases and J gave up 4 bases, with 14 bases separating them. CDR1 is SEHNR, CDR2 FQNEAQ, per germline (reference sequence). This CDR3 is built from 15 residues. The CDR3 bases are TGTGCCAGCAGCTCCACCAGGGGTGGAAATCAGCCCCAGCATTTT. Translated: CASSSTRGGNQPQHF.

The gene calls are TRBV9 and TRBJ2-1, with D possibly matching TRBD1 (6 bases). The CDR3 sequence is 16 residues long. Trimming took off 0 bases at V and 5 bases at J, with 15 bases between the two ends. Germline V gene data show CDR1 as SGDLS and CDR2 as YYNGEE. The CDR3 DNA follows: TGTGCCAGCAGCGTAGGTGGCAGGGGTAGCCACAATGAGCAGTTCTTC. This sequence encodes CASSVGGRGSHNEQFF.

This clonotype was counted a few times. The chain is built from TRBV11-2 and TRBJ2-1; 9 bases are a match to TRBD1. This CDR3 region has 13 residues. With V trimmed by 5 bases and J by 16 bases, 12 bases remained unmatched. The germline V gene has CDR1 SGHAT and CDR2 FQNNGV. Written as DNA, the CDR3 is TGTGCCAGCAGCGCGCAGTTCGGGACAGGGTTATTCTTC. It translates to CASSAQFGTGLFF.

This clonotype showed up just a few times. The rearrangement joins TRBV6-2 or TRBV6-3 to TRBJ2-1; maybe TRBD2 (6 bases). Germline assignment: CDR1 MNHEY and CDR2 SVGEGT. V was cut by 2 bases and J by 7 bases, with 9 bases left in between. The CDR3 extends over 13 amino acids. The CDR3 here is CASSYRRENEQFF. In nucleotides, the CDR3 is TGTGCCAGCAGTTACCGGAGGGAAAATGAGCAGTTCTTC.

This clonotype was detected many times. The V call is TRBV29-1, the J call TRBJ2-5; TRBD1 might be the D (5 bases). The V end was cut by 5 bases, the J end by 2 bases, with 9 bases between. The V gene's germline CDR1 is SQVTM and CDR2 ANQGSEA. The CDR3 spans 12 residues. DNA of the CDR3: TGCAGCGTTCAGAGACAGCAAGAGACCCAGTACTTC. Residues: CSVQRQQETQYF.

This clonotype appeared many times. This chain connects TRBV4-2 to TRBJ1-1; D gene uncertain. This CDR3 is built from 15 residues. Between the trimmed V and J ends, which lost 4 bases and 4 bases, there was a span of 16 bases. Germline CDR1 reads LGHNA; CDR2 reads YNFKEQ. CDR3 region: CASSPSTVVGTEAFF. As DNA, the CDR3 is TGTGCCAGCAGCCCCTCGACGGTGGTGGGCACTGAAGCTTTCTTT.

This clonotype was seen only a few times. The V call is TRBV4-2, the J call TRBJ2-5; perhaps TRBD2 as D (5 bases). V shed 0 bases and J shed 6 bases, with 17 bases lying between them. Germline assignment: CDR1 LGHNA and CDR2 YNFKEQ. The CDR3 consists of 16 residues. This CDR3 is CASSQDFKDGVQTQYF. CDR3 DNA sequence: TGTGCCAGCAGCCAAGATTTCAAGGACGGGGTACAGACCCAGTACTTC.

This clonotype was seen ten or more times. The chain combines TRBV29-1 with TRBJ1-2; 9 positions agree with TRBD1. V shed 5 bases, J shed 2 bases, and the junction held 6 bases outside the gene matches. This CDR3 spans 14 amino acids. Germline V gene lookup returns CDR1 SQVTM and CDR2 ANQGSEA. CDR3 protein: CSVWTGAVNYGYTF. CDR3 bases: TGCAGCGTTTGGACAGGGGCCGTCAACTATGGCTACACCTTC.

This clonotype was detected many times. The chain employs TRBV5-1 and TRBJ2-4, with D perhaps being TRBD1 or TRBD2 (7 bases each). From germline, CDR1 is SGHRS and CDR2 YFSETQ. CDR3 size: 16 residues. The germline V and J ends were trimmed by 4 bases and 0 bases, with 14 bases remaining between them. This CDR3 reads CASSATGRVAKNIQYF. Here the CDR3 DNA reads TGCGCCAGCAGCGCGACAGGGAGGGTAGCCAAAAACATTCAGTACTTC.

This rearrangement joins TRBV6-2 or TRBV6-3 to TRBJ2-1; possibly TRBD2 for D (6 bases). The CDR3 has 15 amino acids. V gave up 7 bases and J gave up 8 bases, with 21 bases separating them. Germline assignment: CDR1 MNHEY and CDR2 SVGEGT. The CDR3 is CASTLPGTQNDEQFF. The CDR3 DNA sequence: TGTGCCAGCACCCTCCCCGGGACTCAGAACGATGAGCAGTTCTTC.

This clonotype was found a few times. The rearrangement links TRBV12-3 or TRBV12-4 to TRBJ2-1, with D possibly being TRBD1 (6 bases). The CDR3 contains 14 residues. With 2 bases removed from V and 7 bases from J, the gap between germline ends came to 12 bases. DNA of the CDR3: TGTGCCAGCAGTTTAAGGGCCCAGGGGAATGAGCAGTTCTTC. This sequence encodes CASSLRAQGNEQFF.

This clonotype has just a few counts. The chain joins TRBV5-1 to TRBJ2-4, with TRBD2 identical over 7 bases. This CDR3 contains 13 residues. After removal of 0 bases from V and 9 bases from J, the junction contained 3 bases not matched to a gene. Looked up from germline, CDR1 is SGHRS and CDR2 is YFSETQ. CDR3 nucleotide sequence: TGCGCCAGCAGCTTGGCACCGGGGGGCATTCAGTACTTC. Translated, it gives CASSLAPGGIQYF. Drawing the rest from reference TRBV5-1 and TRBJ2-4, the complete variable domain is KAGVTQTPRYLIKTRGQQVTLSCSPISGHRSVSWYQQTPGQGLQFLFEYFSETQRNKGNFPGRFSGRQFSNSRSEMNVSTLELGDSALYLCASSLAPGGIQYFGAGTRLSVL.

This clonotype was seen a handful of times. This chain joins TRBV29-1 and TRBJ2-3, with D perhaps TRBD2 (6 bases). CDR1 SQVTM and CDR2 ANQGSEA come from the germline V gene. The germline V and J ends were trimmed by 5 bases and 2 bases, with 17 bases remaining between them. This CDR3 is built from 15 residues. CDR3 in amino acids: CSVPGGMSSTDTQYF. CDR3 bases: TGCAGCGTTCCTGGGGGGATGAGCTCCACAGATACGCAGTATTTT.